The rows below give T cell receptor beta chains drawn from one sample of a study of beta chain features in type 1 diabetes. The protocol was immunoSEQ multiplex PCR, while the TCRdb copy is restricted to in-frame clones and leaves out a portion. The data contain about 930,000 clones, roughly 15% of them seen just once; the ten biggest clones take up around 0.02%. Specimen: naive CD4+ T cells from blood. The receptor set was obtained from a woman under 30 in good health. The CDR3 runs from the conserved cysteine through the conserved F or W. The D gene is left open where the match is weak. Clone sizes are given selectively: once, few, many, or a class where the clone is expanded.

>-|TRBJ2-7|TRBV18|-
CASSPSLAGGSYEQYF
TGTGCCAGCTCACCGAGTCTAGCTGGTGGGTCCTACGAGCAGTACTTC
>-|TRBJ2-5|TRBV4-3|-
CASSQDWGSQTQYF
TGCGCCAGCAGCCAAGATTGGGGGTCCCAGACCCAGTACTTC
>TRBD1|TRBJ1-2|TRBV6-5|-
CASSYGRGLNYGYTF
TGTGCCAGCAGTTACGGGAGGGGGCTTAACTATGGCTACACCTTC
>-|TRBJ2-7|TRBV7-9|few
CASSRTEYEQYF
TGTGCCAGCAGCAGGACCGAATACGAGCAGTACTTC
>TRBD2|TRBJ2-7|TRBV4-2|-
CASSQGTSGTYEQYF
TGTGCCAGCAGCCAAGGGACTAGCGGAACCTACGAGCAGTACTTC
>-|TRBJ1-5|TRBV7-9|-
CASSLDYQPQHF
TGTGCCAGCAGCTTAGACTATCAGCCCCAGCATTTT
>TRBD1|TRBJ2-4|TRBV28|few
CASSHLYRGAKNIQYF
TGTGCCAGCAGTCACCTATACAGGGGAGCCAAAAACATTCAGTACTTC
>-|TRBJ2-7|TRBV20-1|-
CSARDNYEQYF
TGCAGTGCGAGGGACAACTACGAGCAGTACTTC
>-|TRBJ2-2|TRBV7-2|-
CASSLLGANTGELFF
TGTGCCAGCAGCTTATTGGGAGCCAACACCGGGGAGCTGTTTTTT
>-|TRBJ2-5|TRBV5-1|few
CASSRQEQETQYF
TGCGCCAGCAGCCGACAGGAACAAGAGACCCAGTACTTC
>-|TRBJ1-2|TRBV6-6|-
CASTLGGFGYTF
TGTGCCAGCACCCTCGGGGGGTTTGGCTACACCTTC
>-|TRBJ2-7|TRBV5-4|few
CASSPIGSYEQYF
TGTGCCAGCAGCCCGATCGGGTCCTACGAGCAGTACTTC
>-|TRBJ2-7|TRBV27|-
CASTHTATGLMREQYF
TGTGCCAGCACACACACCGCGACAGGTCTTATGCGGGAGCAGTACTTC
>-|TRBJ2-3|TRBV25-1|-
CASSARGLRVTDTQYF
TGTGCCAGCAGCGCCCGGGGCTTGCGTGTAACAGATACGCAGTATTTT
>-|TRBJ1-5|TRBV25-1|few
CASSEGYSNQPQHF
TGTGCCAGCAGCGAGGGGTATAGCAATCAGCCCCAGCATTTT
>-|TRBJ1-2|TRBV27|-
CASRGPRQPGYTF
TGTGCCAGTAGGGGACCGCGCCAGCCTGGCTACACCTTC
>-|TRBJ1-4|TRBV20-1|-
CSADGGEKLFF
TGCAGTGCCGACGGTGGGGAAAAACTGTTTTTT
>-|TRBJ2-5|TRBV29-1|-
CSVATETQYF
TGCAGCGTCGCCACAGAGACCCAGTACTTC
>-|TRBJ2-7|TRBV28|-
CASSLGGLSYEQYF
TGTGCCAGCAGTTTAGGGGGCTTGTCCTACGAGCAGTACTTC
>-|TRBJ2-6|TRBV18|-
CASSPITRFGANVLTF
TGTGCCAGCTCACCGATCACCCGGTTTGGGGCCAACGTCCTGACTTTC
>-|TRBJ2-3|TRBV25-1|few
CASSEYWPGTDTQYF
TGTGCCAGCAGTGAATATTGGCCAGGCACAGATACGCAGTATTTT
>-|TRBJ2-1|TRBV9|-
CASSLTGRTYNEQFF
TGTGCCAGCAGTTTGACGGGACGGACCTACAATGAGCAGTTCTTC
>TRBD2|TRBJ2-5|TRBV7-2|few
CASSQVSGREETQYF
TGTGCCAGCAGCCAGGTCAGCGGGAGGGAAGAGACCCAGTACTTC
>-|TRBJ1-2|TRBV29-1|few
CSVDRRGSGYGYTF
TGCAGCGTTGACAGGAGGGGCTCAGGGTATGGCTACACCTTC
>-|TRBJ2-3|TRBV19|few
CASSIMGQTTDTQYF
TGTGCCAGTAGTATTATGGGACAAACCACAGATACGCAGTATTTT
>-|TRBJ2-7|TRBV7-8|few
CASSLARGAIVPYEQYF
TGTGCCAGCAGCTTAGCGAGGGGAGCAATCGTTCCCTACGAGCAGTACTTC
>TRBD2|TRBJ2-1|TRBV5-4|-
CASSRRTSGDNEQFF
TGTGCCAGCAGCCGAAGGACTAGCGGAGACAATGAGCAGTTCTTC
>-|TRBJ2-2|TRBV14|-
CASSQDRSRRSTGELFF
TGTGCCAGCAGCCAAGATCGAAGCCGCCGGAGCACCGGGGAGCTGTTTTTT
>-|TRBJ2-3|TRBV10-3|once
CAISQVGQGGPDTQYF
TGTGCCATCAGCCAGGTGGGGCAGGGTGGGCCAGATACGCAGTATTTT
>TRBD2|TRBJ2-1|TRBV25-1|few
CASDKSLAGVSEQFF
TGTGCCAGCGATAAGTCACTAGCGGGAGTAAGTGAGCAGTTCTTC
>-|TRBJ2-1|TRBV11-3|few
CASSSNLYNEQFF
TGTGCCAGCAGCTCGAACCTTTACAATGAGCAGTTCTTC
>-|TRBJ1-2|TRBV5-1|few
CASSLGTADYGYTF
TGCGCCAGCAGCTTGGGGACGGCGGACTATGGCTACACCTTC
>TRBD1|TRBJ2-5|TRBV10-3|few
CATRDRDILETQYF
TGTGCCACTCGGGACAGAGACATTTTAGAGACCCAGTACTTC
>TRBD1|TRBJ1-1|TRBV27|-
CASSFLTGGGTEAFF
TGTGCCAGCAGTTTCCTGACAGGGGGCGGCACTGAAGCTTTCTTT
>-|TRBJ1-5|TRBV6-1|few
CASSPWATTNQPQHF
TGTGCCAGCAGTCCCTGGGCAACAACGAATCAGCCCCAGCATTTT
>-|TRBJ2-7|TRBV5-4|-
CASSSGGTAYEQYF
TGTGCCAGCAGCTCCGGCGGGACAGCGTACGAGCAGTACTTC
>-|TRBJ1-2|TRBV28|-
CASQTQANYGYTF
TGTGCCAGCCAAACGCAAGCTAACTATGGCTACACCTTC
>TRBD2|TRBJ2-5|TRBV19|-
CASSLAGGWETQYF
TGTGCCAGTAGTCTAGCGGGAGGTTGGGAGACCCAGTACTTC
>-|TRBJ1-5|TRBV27|-
CASSLFGGNQPQHF
TGTGCCAGCAGTTTGTTTGGGGGCAATCAGCCCCAGCATTTT
>-|TRBJ2-6|TRBV28|few
CASSFILSGANVLTF
TGTGCCAGCAGTTTTATACTGTCTGGGGCCAACGTCCTGACTTTC
>-|TRBJ1-4|TRBV18|few
CASSPLDGSEKLFF
TGTGCCAGCTCACCATTGGACGGAAGTGAAAAACTGTTTTTT
>TRBD1|TRBJ2-1|TRBV7-9|-
CASSSSDRGKRYNEQFF
TGTGCCAGCAGCTCCAGCGACAGGGGAAAGAGGTACAATGAGCAGTTCTTC
>-|TRBJ2-6|TRBV7-2|few
CASSLKLLGASGANVLTF
TGTGCCAGCAGCTTAAAATTATTGGGCGCATCTGGGGCCAACGTCCTGACTTTC
>-|TRBJ2-1|TRBV29-1|few
CSAIWRVATLGREQFF
TGCAGCGCCATATGGCGGGTAGCCACATTGGGGCGTGAGCAGTTCTTC